The clone carrying this TCR beta chain has a count of ten or more. The antigen remains undetermined. Trimming left V 0 bases short and J 7 bases short, with 10 bases between. There are 14 residues in the CDR3. Germline values: CDR1 LNHNV, CDR2 YYDKDF (reference sequence). PCR was performed a second time for about 7 to 12 cycles using a sample-barcoded 5' primer and a J-beta primer mix. The template-switch adaptor was a 5' adaptor with 12 random nucleotides. It tagged each cDNA molecule. TCRdb reprocessed the 5' RACE reads via MiXCR and lists one record per CDR3 protein. Of about 1.6 million distinct CDR3 sequences detected, about 32% appear once; the ten largest clones hold about 11%. The data originate from a study of blood T cells in healthy people across ages. Study-level results: Unknown CMV status may confound age-related changes in expanded clones. Diversity figures derived from one million T cells were judged to underestimate the true value.

The chain has TRBV15 and TRBJ2-1; D is unresolved. The sample was blood. The clonotype was recovered from a woman aged 25-40 years in good health. The DNA for the CDR3 is TGTGCCACCAGCAGAGAAAATGGGGTGAATGAGCAGTTCTTC. Its translation is CATSRENGVNEQFF.